This TCR beta chain is drawn from a study of TIL therapy for anti-PD-1-resistant metastatic lung cancer. The libraries were made with immunoSEQ v3. Some clones are missing from TCRdb's copy, which holds only in-frame ones; the method was immunoSEQ multiplex PCR. The sample carries 50,000 to 65,000 clones, under 75% recorded once. Germline V gene data show CDR1 as SGHRS and CDR2 as YFSETQ. The CDR3 has 16 residues. Trimming took off 0 bases at V and 3 bases at J, with 13 bases between the two ends. About this clone: The target antigen is unknown.

Time point in this sample: pre-treatment sample, taken before nivolumab and TIL therapy. General observations from the study: Infused TIL clonotypes partially replaced the baseline blood repertoire, then decayed over months.

The chain uses TRBV5-1 and TRBJ1-3; no definite D call. This specimen consisted of blood, obtained at baseline. The sequence came from a person aged 25-85 years with non-small cell lung cancer. The CDR3 reads CASSLDGGWYGNTIYF. The DNA of the CDR3 is TGCGCCAGCAGCTTGGACGGAGGGTGGTATGGAAACACCATATATTTT. Full variable domain (missing parts from reference TRBV5-1 and TRBJ1-3): KAGVTQTPRYLIKTRGQQVTLSCSPISGHRSVSWYQQTPGQGLQFLFEYFSETQRNKGNFPGRFSGRQFSNSRSEMNVSTLELGDSALYLCASSLDGGWYGNTIYFGEGSWLTVV.